This T cell receptor beta chain was identified in a study of cytomegalovirus exposure and HLA in healthy donors. Study-wide findings and caveats: What a later analysis reportedly showed was that an Asian-associated ancestry cluster had fewer N-insertions than the roughly 700-donor mean. Specificity of a few CMV-associated chains for CMV antigens was verified in vitro. In a later analysis, V- and J-gene trimming of beta chains associated with a DCLRE1C missense variant, replicated independently.

The germline V gene encodes CDR1 LNHNV and CDR2 YYDKDF (reference sequence). Trimming cost V 11 bases and J 1 base, with 21 bases left between them. CDR3 length equals 16 residues. Turning to this clone: Its cognate antigen is unknown.

Researchers ran the PCR with 60 Vbeta and 13 Jbeta primers. The method was immunoSEQ multiplex PCR; TCRdb's version includes in-frame clones alone and lacks a portion of them. This sample's table has around 75,000 clones. The sample taken for sequencing was PBMCs. This chain links TRBV15 with TRBJ1-5, with D possibly matching TRBD1 (6 bases). This receptor was obtained from a man aged 45 to 65 in good health and CMV-seropositive. The CDR3 DNA follows: TGTGCCGCAGGGGCGGGGGGGGGTTTAAGCAATCAGCCCCAGCATTTT. Protein product: CAAGAGGGLSNQPQHF.